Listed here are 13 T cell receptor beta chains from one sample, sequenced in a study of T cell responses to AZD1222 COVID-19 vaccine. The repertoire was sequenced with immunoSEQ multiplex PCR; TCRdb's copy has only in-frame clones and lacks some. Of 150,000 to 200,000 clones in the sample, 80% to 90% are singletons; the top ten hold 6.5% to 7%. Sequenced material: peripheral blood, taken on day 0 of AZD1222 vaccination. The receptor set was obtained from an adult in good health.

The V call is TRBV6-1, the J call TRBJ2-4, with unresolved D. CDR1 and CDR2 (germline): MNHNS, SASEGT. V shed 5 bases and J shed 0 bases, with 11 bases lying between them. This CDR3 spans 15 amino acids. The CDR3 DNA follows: TGTGCCAGCAGTTCACAGAGTCTAGCCAAAAACATTCAGTACTTC. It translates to CASSSQSLAKNIQYF.

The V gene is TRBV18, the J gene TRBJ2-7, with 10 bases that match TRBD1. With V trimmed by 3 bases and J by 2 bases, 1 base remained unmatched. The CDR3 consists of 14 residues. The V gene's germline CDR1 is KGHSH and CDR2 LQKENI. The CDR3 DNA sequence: TGTGCCAGCTCACCGGGACAGGGGCCCTACGAGCAGTACGTC. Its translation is CASSPGQGPYEQYV.

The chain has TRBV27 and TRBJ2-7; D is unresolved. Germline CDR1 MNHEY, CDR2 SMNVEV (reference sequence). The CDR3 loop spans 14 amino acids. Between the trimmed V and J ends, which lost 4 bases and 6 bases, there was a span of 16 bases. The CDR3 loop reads CASSSLIPSGEQYV. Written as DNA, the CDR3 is TGTGCCAGCAGTTCCTTGATCCCATCTGGCGAGCAGTACGTC.

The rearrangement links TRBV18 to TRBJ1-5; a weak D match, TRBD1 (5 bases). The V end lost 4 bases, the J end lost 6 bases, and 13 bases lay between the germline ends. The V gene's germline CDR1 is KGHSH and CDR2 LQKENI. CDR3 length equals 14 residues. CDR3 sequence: CASSRSEGVQPQHF. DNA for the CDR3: TGTGCCAGCTCACGTTCGGAAGGGGTTCAGCCCCAGCATTTT.

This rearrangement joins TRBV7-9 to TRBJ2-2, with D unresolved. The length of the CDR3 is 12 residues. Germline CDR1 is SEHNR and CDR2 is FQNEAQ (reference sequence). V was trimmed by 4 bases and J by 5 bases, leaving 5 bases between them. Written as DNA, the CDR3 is TGTGCCAGCAGCTCAAGAACCGGGGAGCTGTTTTTT. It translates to CASSSRTGELFF.

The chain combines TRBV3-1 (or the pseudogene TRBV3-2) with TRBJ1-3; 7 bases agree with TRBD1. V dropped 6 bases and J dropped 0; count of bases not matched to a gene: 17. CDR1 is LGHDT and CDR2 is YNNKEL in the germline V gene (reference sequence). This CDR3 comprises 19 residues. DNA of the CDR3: TGTGCCAGCAGGGAAACCGGGACAGCTACAATGGCCTCTGGAAACACCATATATTTT. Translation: CASRETGTATMASGNTIYF.

CDR3 residues: CASRETGSYNEQFF. The CDR3 DNA reads TGTGCCAGCAGGGAGACAGGATCCTACAATGAGCAGTTCTTC. This rearrangement joins TRBV27 to TRBJ2-1; D may be TRBD1 (6 bases). V gave up 6 bases and J gave up 1 base, with 10 bases separating them. This CDR3 has 14 residues. Germline V gives CDR1 MNHEY, CDR2 SMNVEV (reference sequence).

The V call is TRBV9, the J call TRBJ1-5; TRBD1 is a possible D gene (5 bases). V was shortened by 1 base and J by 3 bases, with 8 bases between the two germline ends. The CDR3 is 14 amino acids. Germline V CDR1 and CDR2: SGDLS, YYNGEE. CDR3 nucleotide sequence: TGTGCCAGCAGCGTATCCGGGGCCAATCAGCCCCAGCATTTT. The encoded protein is CASSVSGANQPQHF.

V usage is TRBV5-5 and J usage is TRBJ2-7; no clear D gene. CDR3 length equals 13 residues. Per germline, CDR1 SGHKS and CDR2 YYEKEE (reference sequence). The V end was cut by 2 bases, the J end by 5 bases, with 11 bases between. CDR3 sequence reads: CASSLLTRNEQYV. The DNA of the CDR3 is TGTGCCAGCAGCTTACTAACACGCAACGAGCAGTACGTC.

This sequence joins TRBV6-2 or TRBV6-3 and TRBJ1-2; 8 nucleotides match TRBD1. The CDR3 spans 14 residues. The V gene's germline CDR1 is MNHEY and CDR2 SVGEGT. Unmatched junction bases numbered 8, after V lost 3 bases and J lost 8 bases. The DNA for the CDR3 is TGTGCCAGCAGTTATTCGGACAGGGTAACAGGCTACACCTTC. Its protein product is CASSYSDRVTGYTF.

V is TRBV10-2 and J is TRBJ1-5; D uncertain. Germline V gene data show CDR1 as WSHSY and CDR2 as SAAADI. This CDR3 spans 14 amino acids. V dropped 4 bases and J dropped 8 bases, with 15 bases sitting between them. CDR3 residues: CASSAFDGVEPQHF. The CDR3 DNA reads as TGCGCCAGCAGTGCTTTTGACGGGGTGGAGCCCCAGCATTTT.

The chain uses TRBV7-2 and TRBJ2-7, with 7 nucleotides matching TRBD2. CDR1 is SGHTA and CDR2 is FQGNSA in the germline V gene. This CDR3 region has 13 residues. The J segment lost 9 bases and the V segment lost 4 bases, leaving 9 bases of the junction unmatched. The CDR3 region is CASSSSSGASQYF. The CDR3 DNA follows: TGTGCCAGCAGCTCCTCGAGCGGGGCCTCGCAGTACTTC.

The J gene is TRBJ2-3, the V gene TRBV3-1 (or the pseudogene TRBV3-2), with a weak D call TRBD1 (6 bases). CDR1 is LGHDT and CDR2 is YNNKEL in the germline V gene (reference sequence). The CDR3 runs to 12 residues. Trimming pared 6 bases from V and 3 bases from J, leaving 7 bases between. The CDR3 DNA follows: TGTGCCAGCAGTACAGGGACAGATACGCAGTATTTT. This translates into CASSTGTDTQYF.